What follows are 26 T cell receptor beta chains derived from one specimen sequenced in a study of spatial heterogeneity in lung cancer. Study results and caveats: In tumors, expanded intratumoral alpha and beta TCR counts tracked mutation counts.

TCRdb reprocessed the 5' RACE reads with MiXCR, giving one entry per CDR3 protein. The top ten clones hold 25% to 40% of a sample with 3,000 to 4,000 distinct CDR3 sequences, 5.1% of them seen once. Time point reported: sample taken at primary tumor resection. Antigen specificity for these receptors is unknown. The starting material was lung tumor tissue, obtained at surgery. Source of these receptors: a female donor with early-stage non-small cell lung cancer.

Many counts were recorded for this clonotype. Little can be read into the size of this beta chain, an off-target read in a library designed for alpha chains. This rearrangement joins TRBV12-3 or TRBV12-4 to TRBJ2-7; 13 bases match TRBD2. The CDR3 is 18 amino acids. With V trimmed by 6 bases and J by 1 base, 12 bases remained unmatched. CDR3 protein: CASSRTSGSYGGSYEQYF. Written as DNA, the CDR3 is TGTGCCAGCAGCCGGACTAGCGGGAGCTACGGGGGGTCCTACGAGCAGTACTTC.

By share, this clonotype ranks as large. The library was prepared for alpha chains; this beta chain is a stray read, so its frequency means little. The chain is built from TRBV11-2 and TRBJ1-1; D is ambiguous. The CDR3 runs 12 residues. V was pared by 3 bases and J by 2 bases, with 4 bases between. Per germline, CDR1 SGHAT and CDR2 FQNNGV. CDR3 coding DNA: TGTGCCAGCAGCTTCCCTAACACTGAAGCTTTCTTT. It is translated as CASSFPNTEAFF.

Sample share makes this clonotype medium-sized. Within a library made for alpha chains, this beta chain is off target, and its count is uninformative. The chain carries TRBV7-2 and TRBJ2-1; 10 positions match TRBD2. CDR1 is SGHTA and CDR2 is FQGNSA in the germline V gene. Germline trimming cut 5 bases from V and 5 bases from J; bases unmatched to any gene: 6. This CDR3 spans 15 amino acids. Here the CDR3 reads CASSPSGRGNNEQFF. The CDR3 DNA reads TGTGCCAGCAGCCCTAGCGGGAGAGGAAACAATGAGCAGTTCTTC.

By frequency in the sample, this clonotype is medium-sized. This beta chain is a stray read from a library made for alpha chains; its abundance is not meaningful. The chain couples TRBV6-1 to TRBJ2-1; D not certain. The CDR3 covers 12 residues. Germline values: CDR1 MNHNS, CDR2 SASEGT. V gave up 5 bases and J gave up 8 bases, with 10 bases separating them. CDR3 loop: CASSLALYEQFF. For the CDR3, the DNA is TGTGCCAGCAGTCTTGCCCTATATGAGCAGTTCTTC.

Within the sample, this clonotype is medium-sized (0.01 to 0.1%). This beta chain represents an off-target read in a library built for alpha chains; its size is of limited meaning. The J gene is TRBJ2-7, the V gene TRBV28; 8 nucleotides agree with TRBD1. Germline CDR1 reads MDHEN; CDR2 reads SYDVKM. The CDR3 loop spans 14 amino acids. The ends lost 2 bases at V and 6 bases at J; junction bases unmatched: 6. CDR3: CASSLDQGAGEQYV. CDR3 nucleotide sequence: TGTGCCAGCAGTTTAGATCAGGGGGCCGGCGAGCAGTACGTC.

Comments on this clonotype: This beta chain is a stray sequence in a library constructed for alpha chains; its clone size is not meaningful. CDR3 DNA: TGTGCCAGCAGCTTATCGCAGGGGCGTGAAGCTTTCTTT. This codes for CASSLSQGREAFF. V gene TRBV7-2 combines with J gene TRBJ1-1; D is perhaps TRBD1 (6 bases). Germline V gene data show CDR1 as SGHTA and CDR2 as FQGNSA. Deletions cut 2 bases from V and 7 bases from J, with 11 bases between. The CDR3 runs 13 residues.

By frequency in the sample, this clonotype is medium-sized. Germline is not matched at one junction end, which may reflect a read error. Within a library made for alpha chains, this beta chain is off target, and its count is uninformative. J is TRBJ1-4 and V is TRBV29-1; D unresolved. CDR1 is SQVTM, CDR2 ANQGSEA, per germline. The CDR3 has 11 amino acids. For the CDR3, the DNA is TGCAGCGTTGAAGAGATTGGGGAGCAGGTTTTT. This gives the protein CSVEEIGEQVF. Together with reference TRBV29-1 and TRBJ1-4, the CDR3 gives the full variable domain: SAVISQKPSRDICQRGTSLTIQCQVDSQVTMMFWYRQQPGQSLTLIATANQGSEATYESGFVIDKFPISRPNLTFSTLTVSNMSPEDSSIYLCSVEEIGEQVFGSGTQLSVL.

This clonotype was detected ten times or more. This beta chain appears as a stray read in a library generated for alpha chains; its size is not informative. This chain uses TRBV5-5 with TRBJ2-5; D is unresolved. The CDR3 runs to 14 residues. The germline V and J ends were trimmed by 4 bases and 5 bases, with 15 bases remaining between them. CDR1 is SGHKS and CDR2 is YYEKEE in the germline V gene (reference sequence). DNA of the CDR3: TGTGCCAGCAGCCCCCCTTTTCAGGCGGAGACCCAGTACTTC. This sequence encodes CASSPPFQAETQYF.

This clonotype was picked up a small number of times. The library was prepared for alpha chains; this beta chain is a stray read, so its frequency means little. The chain uses TRBV20-1 and TRBJ2-1, with D perhaps given as TRBD1 or TRBD2 (6 bases each). CDR3 length equals 18 residues. Germline V lookup: CDR1 DFQATT, CDR2 SNEGSKA (reference sequence). With 5 bases removed from V and 1 base from J, the gap between germline ends came to 24 bases. The CDR3 DNA is TGCAGTGCTGATAGGCGGCTAGCCAGGGGAGGATCCTACAATGAGCAGTTCTTC. The encoded protein is CSADRRLARGGSYNEQFF.

This clonotype was recorded at least ten times. This beta chain turned up in a library designed for alpha chains; as an off-target read, its abundance says little. The chain combines TRBV14 with TRBJ2-2, with no clear D. Germline CDR1 and CDR2: SGHDN and FVKESK. Trimming took off 2 bases at V and 2 bases at J, with 9 bases between the two ends. The CDR3 length is 15 residues. CDR3 amino acids: CASSQRHKNTGELFF. CDR3 sequence (DNA): TGTGCCAGCAGCCAACGGCACAAAAACACCGGGGAGCTGTTTTTT. The full variable domain, completed using reference TRBV14 and TRBJ2-2, is EAGVTQFPSHSVIEKGQTVTLRCDPISGHDNLYWYRRVMGKEIKFLLHFVKESKQDESGMPNNRFLAERTGGTYSTLKVQPAELEDSGVYFCASSQRHKNTGELFFGEGSRLTVL.

Sample share makes this clonotype medium-sized. Found in a library prepared for alpha chains, this beta chain is an off-target read, and its abundance has little meaning. The chain carries TRBV28 and TRBJ2-3; 10 nucleotides agree with TRBD2. This CDR3 has 15 amino acids. Germline trimming cut 4 bases from V and 5 bases from J; bases unmatched to any gene: 6. In germline, CDR1 is MDHEN, CDR2 SYDVKM. In DNA, the CDR3 is TGTGCCAGCAGTTATCTAGCGGGGGCGGGAGATACGCAGTATTTT. Protein: CASSYLAGAGDTQYF.

By share, this clonotype counts as medium-sized (0.01 to 0.1%). As an off-target read in a library built for alpha chains, this beta chain has a frequency of little significance. V is TRBV10-2 and J is TRBJ1-5; tentatively, D is TRBD1 (5 bases). The CDR3 runs to 16 residues. V was trimmed by 0 bases and J by 1 base, leaving 10 bases between them. The germline V gene encodes CDR1 WSHSY and CDR2 SAAADI. CDR3: CASSESPGNSNQPQHF. CDR3 nucleotides: TGCGCCAGCAGTGAGTCCCCAGGGAACAGCAATCAGCCCCAGCATTTT.

This clonotype is medium-sized. This beta chain lies outside the target of a library built for alpha chains; its clone size means little. CDR3 loop: CSATKGGSYEQYF. DNA of the CDR3: TGCAGTGCCACAAAGGGGGGATCCTACGAGCAGTACTTC. The chain couples TRBV20-1 to TRBJ2-7; D tentatively reads TRBD1 or TRBD2 (6 bases each). The CDR3 totals 13 residues. CDR1 and CDR2 (germline): DFQATT, SNEGSKA (reference sequence). V was cut by 6 bases and J by 1 base, with 13 bases left in between.

This clonotype is deemed medium-sized. As an off-target read in a library built for alpha chains, this beta chain has a frequency of little significance. The chain joins TRBV2 to TRBJ1-1; no reliable D call. V gave up 1 base and J gave up 7 bases, with 4 bases separating them. The CDR3 has 11 residues. Germline CDR1 SNHLY, CDR2 FYNNEI. CDR3 nucleotide sequence: TGTGCCAGCAGTGAAGGGGTTGAAGCTTTCTTT. Amino acids: CASSEGVEAFF.

By its share, this clonotype is medium-sized. Since the library was made to target alpha chains, this beta chain is a stray read and its abundance is not meaningful. The CDR3 region has the DNA TGTGCCAGCAGTCCTTCTAGACAGGGGGCAGGAGAGACCCAGTACTTC. Its translation: CASSPSRQGAGETQYF. The chain has TRBV28 and TRBJ2-5, with 10 bases lining up with TRBD1. After removal of 5 bases from V and 4 bases from J, the junction contained 10 bases not matched to a gene. Germline loops: CDR1 MDHEN, CDR2 SYDVKM. The CDR3 runs to 16 residues.

By share of the sample, this clonotype is large. This beta chain lies outside the target of a library built for alpha chains; its clone size means little. The gene calls are TRBV29-1 and TRBJ2-2, with 12 bases fitting TRBD1. This CDR3 region has 14 residues. V shed 4 bases, J shed 6 bases, and the junction held 3 bases outside the gene matches. Germline CDR1 and CDR2: SQVTM and ANQGSEA. The CDR3 nucleotides read TGCAGCGTTGTAGGGACAGGGGGCCCCGGGGAGCTGTTTTTT. Translating gives CSVVGTGGPGELFF.

This clonotype is medium-sized by share. A library made for alpha chains picked up this beta chain off target, so its size means little. The chain carries TRBV6-1 and TRBJ1-5; no definite D call. From germline, CDR1 is MNHNS and CDR2 SASEGT. Trimming shortened V by 2 bases and J by 1 base, and 9 bases separated the two germline ends. This CDR3 spans 15 amino acids. The CDR3 is CASSEWSLSNQPQHF. The CDR3 bases are TGTGCCAGCAGTGAATGGTCCCTCAGCAATCAGCCCCAGCATTTT.

This clonotype came up many times. Because this beta chain is a stray read in a library intended to capture alpha chains, its abundance should not be given much weight. This sequence joins TRBV3-1 and TRBJ1-1; D not resolved. V dropped 1 base and J dropped 2 bases, with 5 bases sitting between them. The CDR3 totals 13 residues. Germline values: CDR1 LGHDT, CDR2 YNNKEL (reference sequence). The CDR3 loop is CASSQGGNTEAFF. The CDR3 nucleotides are TGTGCCAGCAGCCAAGGGGGTAACACTGAAGCTTTCTTT. The full variable domain, completed using reference TRBV3-1 and TRBJ1-1, is DTAVSQTPKYLVTQMGNDKSIKCEQNLGHDTMYWYKQDSKKFLKIMFSYNNKELIINETVPNRFSPKSPDKAHLNLHINSLELGDSAVYFCASSQGGNTEAFFGQGTRLTVV.

This clonotype appeared a single time. This beta chain appears as a stray read in a library generated for alpha chains; its size is not informative. CDR3 bases: TGTGCCAGCAGCCCGGGAGGTCGGGGAGAAGAGACCCAGTACTTC. This encodes CASSPGGRGEETQYF. The rearrangement uses TRBV5-4 and TRBJ2-5, with TRBD2 matching 7 bases. Trimming at V came to 4 bases and at J to 3 bases, leaving 9 bases not matched to a gene. The CDR3 spans 15 residues. Germline lookup yields CDR1 SGHNT and CDR2 YYREEE (reference sequence).

This clonotype was observed at least ten times. Since it is a stray read in a library aimed at alpha chains, this beta chain has a size that is not meaningful. This chain connects TRBV7-9 to TRBJ2-1; 8 nucleotides line up with TRBD1. In germline, CDR1 is SEHNR, CDR2 FQNEAQ (reference sequence). With V trimmed by 5 bases and J by 4 bases, 4 bases remained unmatched. The CDR3 runs to 14 residues. CDR3: CASSPGQVYNEQFF. The CDR3 DNA is TGTGCCAGCAGCCCGGGACAGGTTTACAATGAGCAGTTCTTC.

Within the sample, this clonotype is medium-sized (0.01 to 0.1%). Since the library was made to target alpha chains, this beta chain is a stray read and its abundance is not meaningful. V and J are TRBV12-3 or TRBV12-4 and TRBJ1-2; TRBD1 aligns across 8 bases. J lost 5 bases, V lost 3 bases, and 11 bases had no gene match. This CDR3 has 16 amino acids. As DNA, the CDR3 is TGTGCCAGCAGTTTCCTTGGACAGGGAGAGGGGTATGGCTACACCTTC. Its translation is CASSFLGQGEGYGYTF.

This clonotype is medium-sized within its sample. Because the library targeted alpha chains, this beta chain is an off-target read whose size means little. The V and J genes are TRBV11-2 and TRBJ2-5; TRBD2 might be the D (7 bases). The CDR3 extends over 16 amino acids. The V and J ends lost 0 bases and 6 bases respectively, with 17 bases between them. CDR1 SGHAT and CDR2 FQNNGV come from the germline V gene. For the CDR3, the DNA is TGTGCCAGCAGCTTAGAGGGAGGGGGTCTCCATAAGACCCAGTACTTC. Amino acid sequence: CASSLEGGGLHKTQYF. Combining the CDR3 with reference TRBV11-2 and TRBJ2-5 gives the whole variable domain EAGVAQSPRYKIIEKRQSVAFWCNPISGHATLYWYQQILGQGPKLLIQFQNNGVVDDSQLPKDRFSAERLKGVDSTLKIQPAKLEDSAVYLCASSLEGGGLHKTQYFGPGTRLLVL.

In regard to this clonotype: The library was designed around alpha chains, so this beta chain is a stray read whose abundance carries little weight. The chain couples TRBV11-2 to TRBJ1-2, with D unresolved. The CDR3 consists of 11 residues. Germline V gene lookup returns CDR1 SGHAT and CDR2 FQNNGV. V dropped 4 bases and J dropped 9 bases, with 9 bases sitting between them. The CDR3 nucleotides are TGTGCCAGCAGCTCCTTAACGAGCTACACCTTC. This encodes CASSSLTSYTF.

This clonotype was seen at least ten times. The library was built for alpha chains, so this beta chain is an off-target read and its size means little. This chain connects TRBV18 to TRBJ1-5; 8 bases are shared with TRBD1. Germline V gene data show CDR1 as KGHSH and CDR2 as LQKENI. Trimming cost V 3 bases and J 6 bases; bases outside gene matches: 7. The CDR3 has 15 residues. CDR3 loop: CASSPVQGAGQPQHF. CDR3 DNA: TGTGCCAGCTCACCGGTCCAGGGGGCAGGTCAGCCCCAGCATTTT.

This clonotype was seen ten or more times. Within a library made for alpha chains, this beta chain is off target, and its count is uninformative. This chain connects TRBV12-3 or TRBV12-4 to TRBJ1-5, with 9 positions matching TRBD1. V was pared by 6 bases and J by 0 bases, with 3 bases of the junction left unmatched. The CDR3 has 15 amino acids. The CDR3, as DNA: TGTGCCAGCAGCATGGACAGGGGTAGCAATCAGCCCCAGCATTTT. This codes for CASSMDRGSNQPQHF.

Within the sample, this clonotype is medium-sized (0.01 to 0.1%). With the library built for alpha chains, this beta chain is off target and its frequency is not meaningful. V and J are TRBV11-2 and TRBJ1-6, with 7 bases fitting TRBD1. There are 15 residues in the CDR3. J was trimmed by 6 bases and V by 10 bases; bases with no gene match: 12. CDR1 is SGHAT and CDR2 is FQNNGV in the germline V gene. The CDR3 DNA reads as TGTGCCACCAACTCAGTGGCAGGGGGTAATTCACCCCTCCACTTT. Translating it yields CATNSVAGGNSPLHF.